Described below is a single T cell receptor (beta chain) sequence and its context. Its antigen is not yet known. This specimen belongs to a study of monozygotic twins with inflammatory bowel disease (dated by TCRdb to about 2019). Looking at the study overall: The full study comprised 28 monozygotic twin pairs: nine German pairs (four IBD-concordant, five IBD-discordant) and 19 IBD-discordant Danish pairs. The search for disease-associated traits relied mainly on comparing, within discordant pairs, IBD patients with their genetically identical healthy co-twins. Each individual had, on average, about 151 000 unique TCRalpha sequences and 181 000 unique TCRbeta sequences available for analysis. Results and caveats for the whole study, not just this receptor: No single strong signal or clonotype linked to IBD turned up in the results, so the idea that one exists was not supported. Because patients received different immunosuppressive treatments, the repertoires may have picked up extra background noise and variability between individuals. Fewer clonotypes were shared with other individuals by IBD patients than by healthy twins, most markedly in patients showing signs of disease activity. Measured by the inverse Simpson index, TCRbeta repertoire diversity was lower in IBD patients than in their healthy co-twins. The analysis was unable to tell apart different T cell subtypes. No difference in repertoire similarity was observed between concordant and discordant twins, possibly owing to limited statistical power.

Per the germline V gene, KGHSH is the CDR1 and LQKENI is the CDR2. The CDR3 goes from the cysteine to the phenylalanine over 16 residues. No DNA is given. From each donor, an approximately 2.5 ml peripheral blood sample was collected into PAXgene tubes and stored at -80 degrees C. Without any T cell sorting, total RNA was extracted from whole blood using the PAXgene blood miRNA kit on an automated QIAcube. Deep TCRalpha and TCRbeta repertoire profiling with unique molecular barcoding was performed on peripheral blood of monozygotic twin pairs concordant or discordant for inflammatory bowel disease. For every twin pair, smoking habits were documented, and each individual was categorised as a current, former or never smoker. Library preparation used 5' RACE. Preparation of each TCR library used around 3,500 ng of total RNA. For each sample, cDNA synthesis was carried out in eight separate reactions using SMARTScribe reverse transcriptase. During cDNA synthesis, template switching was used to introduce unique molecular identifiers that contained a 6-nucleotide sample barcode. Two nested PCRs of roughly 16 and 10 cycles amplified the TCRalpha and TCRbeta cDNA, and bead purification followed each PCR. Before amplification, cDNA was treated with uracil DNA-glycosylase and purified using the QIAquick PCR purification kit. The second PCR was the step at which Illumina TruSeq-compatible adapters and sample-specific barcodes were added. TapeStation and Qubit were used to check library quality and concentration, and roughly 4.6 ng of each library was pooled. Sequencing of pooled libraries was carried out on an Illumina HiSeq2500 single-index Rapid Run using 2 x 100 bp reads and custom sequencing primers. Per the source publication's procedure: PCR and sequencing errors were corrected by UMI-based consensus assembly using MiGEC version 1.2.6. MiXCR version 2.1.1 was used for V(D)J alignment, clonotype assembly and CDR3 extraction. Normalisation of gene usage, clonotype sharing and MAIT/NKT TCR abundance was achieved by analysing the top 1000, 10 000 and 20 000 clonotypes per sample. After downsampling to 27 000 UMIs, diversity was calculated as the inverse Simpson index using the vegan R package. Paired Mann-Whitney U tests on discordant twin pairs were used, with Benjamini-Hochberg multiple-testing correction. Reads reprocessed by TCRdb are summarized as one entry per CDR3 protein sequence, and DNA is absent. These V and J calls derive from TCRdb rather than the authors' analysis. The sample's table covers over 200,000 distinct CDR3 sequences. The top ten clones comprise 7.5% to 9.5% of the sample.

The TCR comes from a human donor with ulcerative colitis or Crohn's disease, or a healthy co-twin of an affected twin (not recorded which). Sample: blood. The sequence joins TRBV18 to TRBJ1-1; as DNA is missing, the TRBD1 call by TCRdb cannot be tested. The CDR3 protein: CASSPRQVMSNTEAFF.